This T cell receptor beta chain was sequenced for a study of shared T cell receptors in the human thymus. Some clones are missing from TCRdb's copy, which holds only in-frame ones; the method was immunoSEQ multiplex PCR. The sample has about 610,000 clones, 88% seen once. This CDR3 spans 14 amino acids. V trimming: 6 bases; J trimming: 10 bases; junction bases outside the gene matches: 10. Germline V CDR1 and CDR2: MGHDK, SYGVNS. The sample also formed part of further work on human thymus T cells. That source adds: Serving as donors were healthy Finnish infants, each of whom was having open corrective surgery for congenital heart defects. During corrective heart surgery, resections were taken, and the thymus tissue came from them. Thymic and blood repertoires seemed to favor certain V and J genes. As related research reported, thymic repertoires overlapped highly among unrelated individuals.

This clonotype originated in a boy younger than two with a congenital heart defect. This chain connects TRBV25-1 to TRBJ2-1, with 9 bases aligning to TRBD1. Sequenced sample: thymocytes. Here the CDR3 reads CASSRKQGAEEQFF. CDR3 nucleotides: TGTGCCAGCAGCCGAAAACAGGGGGCTGAAGAGCAGTTCTTC.